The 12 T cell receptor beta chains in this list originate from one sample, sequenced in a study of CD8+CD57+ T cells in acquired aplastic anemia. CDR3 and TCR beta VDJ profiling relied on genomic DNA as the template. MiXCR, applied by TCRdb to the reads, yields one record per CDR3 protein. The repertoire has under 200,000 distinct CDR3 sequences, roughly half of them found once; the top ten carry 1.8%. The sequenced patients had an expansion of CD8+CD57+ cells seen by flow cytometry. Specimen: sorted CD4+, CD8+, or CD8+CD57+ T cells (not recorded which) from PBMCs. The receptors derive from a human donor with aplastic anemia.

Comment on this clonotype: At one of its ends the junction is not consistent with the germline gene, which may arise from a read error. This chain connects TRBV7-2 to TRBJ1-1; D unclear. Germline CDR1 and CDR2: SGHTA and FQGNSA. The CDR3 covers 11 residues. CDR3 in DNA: TGTGCCAGCAGCTTAATCAGAGAAGCTTCCTTT. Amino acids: CASSLIREASF.

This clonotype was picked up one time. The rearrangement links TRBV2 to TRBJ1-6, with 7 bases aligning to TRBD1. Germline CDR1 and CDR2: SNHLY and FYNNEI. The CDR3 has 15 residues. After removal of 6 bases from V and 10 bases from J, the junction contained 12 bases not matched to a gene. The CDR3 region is CASSNDRVKGSPLHF. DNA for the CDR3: TGTGCCAGCAGCAACGACAGGGTAAAAGGATCACCCCTCCACTTT.

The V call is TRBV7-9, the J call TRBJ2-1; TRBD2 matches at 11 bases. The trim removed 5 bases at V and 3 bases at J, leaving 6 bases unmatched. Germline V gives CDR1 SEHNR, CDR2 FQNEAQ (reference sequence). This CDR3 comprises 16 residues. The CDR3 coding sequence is TGTGCCAGCAGCCCTCTAGCGGGGGGAGACTACAATGAGCAGTTCTTC. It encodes CASSPLAGGDYNEQFF. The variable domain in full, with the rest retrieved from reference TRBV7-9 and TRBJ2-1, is DTGVSQNPRHKITKRGQNVTFRCDPISEHNRLYWYRQTLGQGPEFLTYFQNEAQLEKSRLLSDRFSAERPKGSFSTLEIQRTEQGDSAMYLCASSPLAGGDYNEQFFGPGTRLTVL.

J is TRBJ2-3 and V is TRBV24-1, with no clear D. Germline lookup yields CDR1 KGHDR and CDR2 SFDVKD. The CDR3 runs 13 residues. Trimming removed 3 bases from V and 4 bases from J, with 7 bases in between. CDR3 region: CATSDLESDTQYF. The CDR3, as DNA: TGTGCCACCAGTGATCTAGAATCAGATACGCAGTATTTT.

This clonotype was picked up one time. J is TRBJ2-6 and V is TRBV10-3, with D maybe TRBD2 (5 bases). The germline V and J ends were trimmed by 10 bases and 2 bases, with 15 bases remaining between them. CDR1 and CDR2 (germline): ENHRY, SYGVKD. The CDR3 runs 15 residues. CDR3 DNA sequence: TGTGCCAGCAGAAACCGGGGAGCTGGGGCCAACGTCCTGACTTTC. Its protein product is CASRNRGAGANVLTF.

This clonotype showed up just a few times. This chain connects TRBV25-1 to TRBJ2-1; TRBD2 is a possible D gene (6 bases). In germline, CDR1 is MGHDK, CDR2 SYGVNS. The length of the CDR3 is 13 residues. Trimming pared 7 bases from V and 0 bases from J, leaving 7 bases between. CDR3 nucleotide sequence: TGTGCCAGCACCGGGAGCTCCTACAATGAGCAGTTCTTC. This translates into CASTGSSYNEQFF.

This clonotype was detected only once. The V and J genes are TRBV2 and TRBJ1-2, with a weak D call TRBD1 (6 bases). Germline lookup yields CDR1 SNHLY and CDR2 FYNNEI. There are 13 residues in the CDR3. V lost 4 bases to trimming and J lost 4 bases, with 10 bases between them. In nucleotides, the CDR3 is TGTGCCAGCAGTGCTCAGGACAGCTATGGCTACACCTTC. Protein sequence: CASSAQDSYGYTF.

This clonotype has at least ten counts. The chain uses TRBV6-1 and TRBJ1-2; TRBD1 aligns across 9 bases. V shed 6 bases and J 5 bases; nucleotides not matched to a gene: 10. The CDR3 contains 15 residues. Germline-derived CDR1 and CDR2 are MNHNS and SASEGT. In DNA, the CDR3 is TGTGCCAGCAGCACGGGGACAGGGCGGCCATATGGCTACACCTTC. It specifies CASSTGTGRPYGYTF.

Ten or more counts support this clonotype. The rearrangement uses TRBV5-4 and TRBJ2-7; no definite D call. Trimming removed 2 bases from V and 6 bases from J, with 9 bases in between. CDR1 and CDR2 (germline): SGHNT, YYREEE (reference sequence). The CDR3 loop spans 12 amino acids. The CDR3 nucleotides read TGTGCCAGCAGCTTCGACCGGAGCGAGCAGTACTTC. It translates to CASSFDRSEQYF.

CDR3 nucleotide sequence: TGTGCCAGCAGTATAAATAATTCACCCCTCCACTTT. Protein: CASSINNSPLHF. This chain uses TRBV25-1 with TRBJ1-6; D is ambiguous. The CDR3 extends over 12 amino acids. Trimming cost V 5 bases and J 5 bases, with 4 bases left between them. Germline loops: CDR1 MGHDK, CDR2 SYGVNS.

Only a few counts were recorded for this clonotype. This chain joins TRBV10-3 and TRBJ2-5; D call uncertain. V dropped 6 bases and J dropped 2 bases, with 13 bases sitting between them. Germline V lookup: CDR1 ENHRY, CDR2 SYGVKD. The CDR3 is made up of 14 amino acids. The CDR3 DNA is TGTGCCATCAGCCCCGAGGTAATTCAAGAGACCCAGTACTTC. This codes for CAISPEVIQETQYF.

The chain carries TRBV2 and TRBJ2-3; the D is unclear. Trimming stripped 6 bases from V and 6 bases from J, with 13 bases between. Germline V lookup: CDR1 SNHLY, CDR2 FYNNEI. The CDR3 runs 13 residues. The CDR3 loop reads CASSLGIKDTQYF. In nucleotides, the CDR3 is TGTGCCAGCAGCTTAGGGATCAAGGATACGCAGTATTTT.